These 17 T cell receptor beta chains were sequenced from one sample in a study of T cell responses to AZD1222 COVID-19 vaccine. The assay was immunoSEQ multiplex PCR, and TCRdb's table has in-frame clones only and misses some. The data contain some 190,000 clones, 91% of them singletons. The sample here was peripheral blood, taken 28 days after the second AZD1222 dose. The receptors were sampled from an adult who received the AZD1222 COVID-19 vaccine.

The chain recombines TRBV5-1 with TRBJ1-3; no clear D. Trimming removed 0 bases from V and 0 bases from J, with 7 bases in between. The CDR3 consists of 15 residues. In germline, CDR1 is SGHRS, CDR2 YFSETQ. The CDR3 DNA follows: TGCGCCAGCAGCTTGGGGCAGAACTCTGGAAACACCATATATTTT. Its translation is CASSLGQNSGNTIYF.

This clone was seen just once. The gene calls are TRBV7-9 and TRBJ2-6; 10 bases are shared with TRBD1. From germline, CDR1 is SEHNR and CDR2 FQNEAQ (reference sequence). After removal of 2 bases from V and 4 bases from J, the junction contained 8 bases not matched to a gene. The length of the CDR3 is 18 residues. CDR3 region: CASSLMGQGPMGANVLTF. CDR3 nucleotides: TGTGCCAGCAGCTTAATGGGACAGGGGCCGATGGGGGCCAACGTCCTGACTTTC. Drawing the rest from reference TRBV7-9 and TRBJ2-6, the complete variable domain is DTGVSQNPRHKITKRGQNVTFRCDPISEHNRLYWYRQTLGQGPEFLTYFQNEAQLEKSRLLSDRFSAERPKGSFSTLEIQRTEQGDSAMYLCASSLMGQGPMGANVLTFGAGSRLTVL.

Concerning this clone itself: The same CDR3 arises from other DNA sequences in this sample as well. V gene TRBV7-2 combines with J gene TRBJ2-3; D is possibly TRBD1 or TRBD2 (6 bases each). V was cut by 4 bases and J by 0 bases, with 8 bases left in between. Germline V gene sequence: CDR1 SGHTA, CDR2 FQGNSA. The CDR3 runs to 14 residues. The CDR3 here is CASSYGGSTDTQYF. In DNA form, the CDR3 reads TGTGCCAGCAGCTACGGGGGCAGCACAGATACGCAGTATTTT.

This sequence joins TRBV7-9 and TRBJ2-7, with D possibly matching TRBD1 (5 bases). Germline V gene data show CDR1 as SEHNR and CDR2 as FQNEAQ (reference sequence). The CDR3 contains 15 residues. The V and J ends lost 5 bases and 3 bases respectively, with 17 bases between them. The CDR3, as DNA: TGTGCCAGCAGCACGCCTCAGGGCCGTGACTACGAGCAGTACTTC. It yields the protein CASSTPQGRDYEQYF.

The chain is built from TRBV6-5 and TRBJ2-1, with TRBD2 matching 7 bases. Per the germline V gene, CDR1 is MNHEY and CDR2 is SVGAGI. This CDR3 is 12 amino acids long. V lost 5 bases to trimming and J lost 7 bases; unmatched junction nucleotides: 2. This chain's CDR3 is CASSLLANEQFF. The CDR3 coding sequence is TGTGCCAGCAGTCTACTAGCGAATGAGCAGTTCTTC.

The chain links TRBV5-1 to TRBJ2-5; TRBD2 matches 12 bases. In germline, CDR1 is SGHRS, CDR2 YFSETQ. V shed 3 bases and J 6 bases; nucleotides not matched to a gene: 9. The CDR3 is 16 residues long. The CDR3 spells CASSWGQTSGRKTQYF. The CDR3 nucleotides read TGCGCCAGCAGCTGGGGTCAGACTAGCGGGAGAAAGACCCAGTACTTC.

The CDR3 sequence: CASRETGSSYEQYF. The CDR3, as DNA: TGTGCCAGCAGGGAGACAGGCAGCTCCTACGAGCAGTACTTC. The V gene is TRBV5-4, the J gene TRBJ2-7, with D possibly being TRBD1 (6 bases). Deletions cut 5 bases from V and 0 bases from J, with 12 bases between. The CDR3 is 14 residues long. The germline V gene encodes CDR1 SGHNT and CDR2 YYREEE (reference sequence).

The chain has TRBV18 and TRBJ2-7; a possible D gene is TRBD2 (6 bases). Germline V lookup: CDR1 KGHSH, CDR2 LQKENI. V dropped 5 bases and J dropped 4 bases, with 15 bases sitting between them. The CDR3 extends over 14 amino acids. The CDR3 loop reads CASSTGGGAYEQYF. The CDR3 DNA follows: TGTGCCAGCTCAACCGGTGGCGGGGCGTACGAGCAGTACTTC.

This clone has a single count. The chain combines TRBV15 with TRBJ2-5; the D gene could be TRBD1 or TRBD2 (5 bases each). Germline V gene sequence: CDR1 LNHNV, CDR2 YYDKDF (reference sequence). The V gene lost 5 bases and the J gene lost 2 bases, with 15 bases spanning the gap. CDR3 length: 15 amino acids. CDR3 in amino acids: CATSARGGSQETQYF. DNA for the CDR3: TGTGCCACCAGCGCCCGGGGCGGGTCACAAGAGACCCAGTACTTC.

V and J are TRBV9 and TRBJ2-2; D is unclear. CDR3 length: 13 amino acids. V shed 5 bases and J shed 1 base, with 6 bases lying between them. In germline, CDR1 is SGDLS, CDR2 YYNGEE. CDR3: CASSAENTGELFF. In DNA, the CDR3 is TGTGCCAGCAGTGCAGAGAACACCGGGGAGCTGTTTTTT.

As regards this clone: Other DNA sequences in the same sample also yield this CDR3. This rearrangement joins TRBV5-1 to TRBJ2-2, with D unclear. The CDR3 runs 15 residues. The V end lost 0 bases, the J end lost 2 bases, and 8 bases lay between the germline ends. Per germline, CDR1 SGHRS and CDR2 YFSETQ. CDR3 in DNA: TGCGCCAGCAGCTTGGACAGAGTAAACACCGGGGAGCTGTTTTTT. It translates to CASSLDRVNTGELFF.

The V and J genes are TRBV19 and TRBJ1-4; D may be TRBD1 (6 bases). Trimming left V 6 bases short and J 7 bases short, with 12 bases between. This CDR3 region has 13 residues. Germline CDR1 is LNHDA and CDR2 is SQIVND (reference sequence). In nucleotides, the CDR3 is TGTGCCAGTAGCCCAGGGGCGGTTGAAAAACTGTTTTTT. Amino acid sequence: CASSPGAVEKLFF.

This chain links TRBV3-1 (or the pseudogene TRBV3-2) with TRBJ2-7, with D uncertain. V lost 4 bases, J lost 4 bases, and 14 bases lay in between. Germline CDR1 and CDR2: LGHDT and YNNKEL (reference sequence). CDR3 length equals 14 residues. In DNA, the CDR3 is TGTGCCAGCAGCCCGAAGACTCGACGTTACGAGCAGTACTTC. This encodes CASSPKTRRYEQYF.

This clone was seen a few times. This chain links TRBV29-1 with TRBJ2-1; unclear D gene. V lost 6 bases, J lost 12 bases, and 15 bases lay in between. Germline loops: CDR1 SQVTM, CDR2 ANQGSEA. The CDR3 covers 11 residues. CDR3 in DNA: TGCAGCGTCCTAGAAGTTGTGCGGCAGTTCTTC. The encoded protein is CSVLEVVRQFF.

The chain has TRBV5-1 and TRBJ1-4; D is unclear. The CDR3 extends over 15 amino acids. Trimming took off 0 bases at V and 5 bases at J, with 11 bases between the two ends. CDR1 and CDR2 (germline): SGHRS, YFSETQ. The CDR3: CASSLGSGRNEKLFF. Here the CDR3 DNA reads TGCGCCAGCAGCTTGGGTTCTGGACGGAATGAAAAACTGTTTTTT.

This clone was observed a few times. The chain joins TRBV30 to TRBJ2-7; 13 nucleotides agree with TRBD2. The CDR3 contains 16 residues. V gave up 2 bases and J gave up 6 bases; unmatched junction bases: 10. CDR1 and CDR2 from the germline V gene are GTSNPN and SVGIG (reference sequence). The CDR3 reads CAWSRTSGGRGAEQYF. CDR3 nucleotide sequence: TGTGCCTGGAGTAGGACTAGCGGGGGCCGAGGGGCCGAGCAGTACTTC.

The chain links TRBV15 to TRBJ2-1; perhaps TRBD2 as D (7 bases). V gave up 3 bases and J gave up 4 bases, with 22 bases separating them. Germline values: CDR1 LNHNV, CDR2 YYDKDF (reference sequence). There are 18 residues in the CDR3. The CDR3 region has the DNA TGTGCCACCAGCAGTGGGGGGGGGCGGAGGGGGGTGTACAATGAGCAGTTCTTC. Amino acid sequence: CATSSGGGRRGVYNEQFF.